Listed below are T cell receptor beta chains from one sample, sequenced in a study of T cells in Graves' hyperthyroidism and ophthalmopathy. Via MiXCR, TCRdb re-called the multiplex PCR reads, giving one row per CDR3 protein. The sample gives a few hundred thousand distinct CDR3 sequences, around 14% of which show up once; roughly 17% is in the top ten. Sequenced input: blood. Receptors originate from a woman aged 18-29 years with Graves' hyperthyroidism. CDR3s include the opening cysteine and the closing phenylalanine or tryptophan.

j_call | v_call | cdr3_aa
TRBJ1-2 | TRBV7-9 | CASSFFSGPSGGYTF
TRBJ1-1 | TRBV28 | CASSLSRPTEAFF
TRBJ1-1 | TRBV12-3/TRBV12-4 | CASSPRLTGNTEAFF
TRBJ1-2 | TRBV19 | CASSTQGGGYTF
TRBJ2-1 | TRBV7-2 | CASSYGTSIANEQFF
TRBJ2-1 | TRBV9 | CASSPYPSSYNEQFF
TRBJ2-1 | TRBV7-8 | CASSLEVGVGLAGEKGNEQFF
TRBJ2-2 | TRBV24-1 | CATSDWTQGGTGELFF
TRBJ2-1 | TRBV20-1 | CSARGPGLAVQSYNEQFF
TRBJ1-1 | TRBV9 | CASSFRASGSEAFF
TRBJ2-3 | TRBV28 | CASTKGGDRTDTQYF
TRBJ2-7 | TRBV24-1 | CATSSGVGRDGGEQYF
TRBJ2-2 | TRBV9 | CASSLGTENTGELFF
TRBJ2-2 | TRBV7-3 | CASRLGTSGRRELFF